This is a list of T cell receptor beta chains from one sample in a study of regulatory T cells in long-lasting Graves disease. One entry per CDR3 protein results from TCRdb running MiXCR on the multiplex PCR reads. The sample has about 470,000 distinct CDR3 sequences, around a fifth seen once; the top ten hold around 7%. Sequences were derived from peripheral blood mononuclear cells (PBMCs), sampled when the disease was refractory, from a patient treated with antithyroid drugs. These receptor sequences come from a female donor with Graves disease. Both conserved end residues are part of each CDR3. A D gene is named only where the DNA matches it firmly. Expanded clones are given a class, and other clones once, few, many or no size at all.

d_gene	abundance	v_gene	j_gene	CDR3aa	CDR3nt
TRBD2	few	TRBV6-1	TRBJ2-1	CASSPGTSGINEQFF	TGTGCCAGCAGCCCCGGGACTAGCGGGATTAATGAGCAGTTCTTC
TRBD2	.	TRBV2	TRBJ2-1	CASRELAGYNEQFF	TGTGCCAGCAGGGAACTAGCGGGCTACAATGAGCAGTTCTTC
TRBD2	few	TRBV29-1	TRBJ2-7	CSVSSGFNSYEQYF	TGCAGCGTTTCTAGCGGGTTTAACTCCTACGAGCAGTACTTC
.	few	TRBV5-1	TRBJ2-3	CASRLGAAASTDTQYF	TGCGCCAGCAGACTCGGGGCAGCGGCTAGCACAGATACGCAGTATTTT
TRBD1	many	TRBV15	TRBJ1-4	CATSNPHRGDGEKLFF	TGTGCCACCAGCAATCCCCACAGGGGGGATGGTGAAAAACTGTTTTTT
.	many	TRBV12-3/TRBV12-4	TRBJ1-4	CASSPYGTDNEKLFF	TGTGCCAGCAGTCCTTATGGGACGGATAATGAAAAACTGTTTTTT
.	.	TRBV11-1	TRBJ2-7	CASSLVGGAGTYEQYF	TGTGCCAGCAGCTTAGTAGGGGGGGCCGGAACCTACGAGCAGTACTTC
TRBD1	few	TRBV20-1	TRBJ1-1	CSARAAQGQGIWDTEAFF	TGCAGTGCTAGAGCCGCGCAAGGACAGGGGATTTGGGACACTGAAGCTTTCTTT
.	many	TRBV2	TRBJ2-5	CASRPTGIRETQYF	TGTGCCAGCAGACCAACAGGGATTCGGGAGACCCAGTACTTC
TRBD1	few	TRBV24-1	TRBJ1-1	CATRGTGGTEAFF	TGTGCCACCAGGGGGACAGGTGGAACTGAAGCTTTCTTT
TRBD1	few	TRBV7-2	TRBJ1-6	CASSLVGQGALESPLHF	TGTGCCAGCAGCTTAGTAGGGCAGGGGGCGCTTGAATCACCCCTCCACTTT
.	few	TRBV4-1	TRBJ1-1	CASSQESAGVIAEAFF	TGCGCCAGCAGCCAAGAGTCGGCAGGGGTTATCGCTGAAGCTTTCTTT
.	many	TRBV7-9	TRBJ2-7	CASSHYLSWEQYF	TGTGCCAGCAGCCACTACCTCTCCTGGGAGCAGTACTTC
.	few	TRBV28	TRBJ2-2	CASTPLRTNTGELFF	TGTGCCAGCACTCCCCTCCGGACTAACACCGGGGAGCTGTTTTTT
TRBD2	many	TRBV28	TRBJ2-7	CASRTGLAGGGEQYF	TGTGCCAGCAGAACGGGACTAGCGGGAGGGGGGGAGCAGTACTTC
.	few	TRBV19	TRBJ1-5	CASQSANNQPQHF	TGTGCCAGCCAAAGCGCTAACAATCAGCCCCAGCATTTT
TRBD1	many	TRBV29-1	TRBJ1-1	CSVVRDSANTEAFF	TGCAGCGTTGTGAGGGACAGCGCGAACACTGAAGCTTTCTTT
TRBD1	.	TRBV19	TRBJ1-1	CASIGGQGVVMNTEAFF	TGTGCCAGTATAGGGGGGCAGGGGGTGGTCATGAACACTGAAGCTTTCTTT
.	many	TRBV28	TRBJ1-1	CASSEAGQIEAFF	TGTGCCAGCAGTGAAGCCGGACAAATTGAAGCTTTCTTT
TRBD1	many	TRBV12-3/TRBV12-4	TRBJ1-5	CASSLRQGARPFSYSNQPQHF	TGTGCCAGCAGTCTTCGACAGGGGGCCCGTCCCTTCTCTTATAGCAATCAGCCCCAGCATTTT
TRBD1	many	TRBV11-2	TRBJ2-2	CASSWTGHGNTGELFF	TGTGCCAGCAGCTGGACAGGGCACGGGAACACCGGGGAGCTGTTTTTT
TRBD2	many	TRBV24-1	TRBJ2-2	CATSDFIAGEDTGELFF	TGTGCCACCAGTGATTTTATAGCGGGAGAGGACACCGGGGAGCTGTTTTTT
.	many	TRBV28	TRBJ1-1	CASSPGGEAFF	TGTGCCAGCAGCCCCGGGGGAGAAGCTTTCTTT
TRBD1	many	TRBV6-1	TRBJ1-1	CASSPRQGDTEAFF	TGTGCCAGCAGTCCCCGACAGGGCGACACTGAAGCTTTCTTT
.	.	TRBV3-1	TRBJ2-4	CASSQASGGGDIQYF	TGTGCCAGCAGCCAAGCAAGCGGTGGAGGAGACATTCAGTACTTC
.	many	TRBV6-1	TRBJ1-1	CASSPVQGRDTEAFF	TGTGCCAGCAGCCCAGTTCAGGGGAGGGACACTGAAGCTTTCTTT
.	.	TRBV10-3	TRBJ2-3	CAISELSTVTDTQYF	TGTGCCATCAGTGAGTTGAGCACAGTCACAGATACGCAGTATTTT
.	few	TRBV6-2/TRBV6-3	TRBJ1-1	CASSAQKAFF	TGTGCCAGCTCGGCCCAAAAAGCTTTCTTT
.	few	TRBV11-3	TRBJ1-2	CASSLEPDRRYYGYTF	TGTGCCAGCAGCTTAGAACCCGACAGGAGATACTATGGCTACACCTTC
.	many	TRBV28	TRBJ2-5	CASSLSFETQYF	TGTGCCAGCAGTTTATCTTTTGAGACCCAGTACTTC
.	.	TRBV7-2	TRBJ1-1	CASSRVGGNTEAFF	TGTGCCAGCAGCCGAGTTGGGGGGAACACTGAAGCTTTCTTT
.	few	TRBV30	TRBJ1-2	CAWSSAVRYGYTF	TGTGCCTGGAGTAGCGCCGTTAGGTATGGCTACACCTTC
.	many	TRBV28	TRBJ1-2	CASSSLGANGYTF	TGTGCCAGCAGCTCGCTCGGTGCGAATGGCTACACCTTC
TRBD2	few	TRBV6-2/TRBV6-3	TRBJ2-7	CASSYSSSGSGYEQYF	TGTGCCAGCAGTTACTCATCCAGCGGGAGTGGGTACGAGCAGTACTTC
TRBD1	many	TRBV12-3/TRBV12-4	TRBJ1-1	CASSHPGQGILNTEAFF	TGTGCCAGCAGTCACCCGGGACAGGGAATCCTGAACACTGAAGCTTTCTTT
.	many	TRBV6-1	TRBJ2-7	CASSVGTATYEQYF	TGTGCCAGCAGTGTCGGGACGGCTACCTACGAGCAGTACTTC
TRBD1	many	TRBV3-1	TRBJ1-6	CASSQGGQRNSPLHF	TGTGCCAGCAGCCAAGGGGGACAGCGCAATTCACCCCTCCACTTT
TRBD1	many	TRBV7-2	TRBJ2-4	CASSLRDSQKNIQYF	TGTGCCAGCAGCCTTAGGGACAGCCAAAAAAACATTCAGTACTTC
.	.	TRBV20-1	TRBJ2-5	CSARDFLEGGPETQYF	TGCAGTGCTAGAGATTTCCTCGAGGGAGGTCCAGAGACCCAGTACTTC
.	few	TRBV19	TRBJ1-5	CASSIFGDSNQPQHF	TGTGCCAGTAGTATATTCGGGGATAGCAATCAGCCCCAGCATTTT
.	many	TRBV5-1	TRBJ1-1	CASSLASPNTEAFF	TGCGCCAGCAGCTTGGCCTCACCGAACACTGAAGCTTTCTTT
TRBD1	many	TRBV6-1	TRBJ2-7	CASSKDRAREQYF	TGTGCCAGCAGTAAAGACAGGGCTCGCGAGCAGTACTTC
TRBD1	many	TRBV12-3/TRBV12-4	TRBJ1-5	CASRSDRGHNQPQHF	TGTGCCAGCAGGTCCGACAGGGGGCACAATCAGCCCCAGCATTTT
TRBD2	many	TRBV12-3/TRBV12-4	TRBJ2-7	CASSIRTSGSYEQYF	TGTGCCAGCAGTATAAGGACTAGCGGGAGCTACGAGCAGTACTTC
.	many	TRBV6-1	TRBJ1-3	CASSEWVPTSGNTIYF	TGTGCCAGCAGTGAATGGGTCCCAACCTCTGGAAACACCATATATTTT
TRBD1	many	TRBV2	TRBJ1-1	CASRGTGVNTEAFF	TGTGCCAGCAGAGGGACAGGGGTGAACACTGAAGCTTTCTTT